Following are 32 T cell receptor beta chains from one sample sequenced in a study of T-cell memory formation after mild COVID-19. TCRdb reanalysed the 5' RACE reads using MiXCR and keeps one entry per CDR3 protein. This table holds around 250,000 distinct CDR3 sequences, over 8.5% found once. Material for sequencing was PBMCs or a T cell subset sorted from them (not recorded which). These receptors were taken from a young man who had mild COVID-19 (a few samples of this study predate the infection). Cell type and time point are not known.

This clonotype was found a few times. The CDR3 spells CASSTQGFNTEAFF. CDR3 nucleotide sequence: TGTGCCAGCAGTACACAGGGGTTTAACACTGAAGCTTTCTTT. The J gene is TRBJ1-1, the V gene TRBV6-5, with 7 bases that match TRBD1. J lost 2 bases, V lost 5 bases, and 5 bases had no gene match. This CDR3 is 14 amino acids long. Germline CDR1 is MNHEY and CDR2 is SVGAGI.

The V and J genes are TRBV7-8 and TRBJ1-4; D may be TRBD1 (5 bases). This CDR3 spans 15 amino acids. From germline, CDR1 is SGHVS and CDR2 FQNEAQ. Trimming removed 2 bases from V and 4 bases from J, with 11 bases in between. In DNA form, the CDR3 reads TGTGCCAGCAGCTTATTTGGGGGAAGTAATGAAAAACTGTTTTTT. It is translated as CASSLFGGSNEKLFF.

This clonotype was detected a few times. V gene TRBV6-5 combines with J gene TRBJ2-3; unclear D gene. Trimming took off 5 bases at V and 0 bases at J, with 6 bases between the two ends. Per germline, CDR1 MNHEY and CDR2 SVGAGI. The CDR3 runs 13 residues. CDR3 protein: CASSALSTDTQYF. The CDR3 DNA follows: TGTGCCAGCAGTGCTTTAAGCACAGATACGCAGTATTTT.

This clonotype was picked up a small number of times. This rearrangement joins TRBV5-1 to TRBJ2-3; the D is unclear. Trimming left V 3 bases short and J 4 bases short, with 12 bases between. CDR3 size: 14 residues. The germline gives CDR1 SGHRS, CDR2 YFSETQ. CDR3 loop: CASSSVDVADTQYF. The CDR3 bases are TGCGCCAGCAGCTCTGTGGACGTCGCAGATACGCAGTATTTT.

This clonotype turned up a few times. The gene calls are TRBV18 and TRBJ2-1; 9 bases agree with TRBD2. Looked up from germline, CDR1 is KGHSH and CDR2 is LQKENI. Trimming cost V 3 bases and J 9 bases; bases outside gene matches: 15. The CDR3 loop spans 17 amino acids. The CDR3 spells CASSPYVAGDDYGEQFF. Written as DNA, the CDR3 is TGTGCCAGCTCACCCTATGTAGCGGGGGACGACTACGGTGAGCAGTTCTTC.

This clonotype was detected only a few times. Here the CDR3 DNA reads TGCGCCAGCAGCTTTCCGGGGAGGGCTACGCAGTATTTT. Its protein is CASSFPGRATQYF. This chain links TRBV5-1 with TRBJ2-3, with 7 positions matching TRBD2. Per the germline V gene, CDR1 is SGHRS and CDR2 is YFSETQ. The CDR3 is 13 residues long. The trim removed 2 bases at V and 8 bases at J, leaving 5 bases unmatched.

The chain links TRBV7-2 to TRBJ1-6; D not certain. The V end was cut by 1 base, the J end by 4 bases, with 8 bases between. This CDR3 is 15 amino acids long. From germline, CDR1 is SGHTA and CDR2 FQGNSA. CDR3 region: CASSLVPGYNSPLHF. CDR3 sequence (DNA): TGTGCCAGCAGCTTAGTGCCCGGGTATAATTCACCCCTCCACTTT.

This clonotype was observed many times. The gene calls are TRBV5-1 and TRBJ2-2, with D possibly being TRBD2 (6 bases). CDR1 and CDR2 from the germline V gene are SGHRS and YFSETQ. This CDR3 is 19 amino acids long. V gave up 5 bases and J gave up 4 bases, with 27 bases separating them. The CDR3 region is CASSSSVTELASSTGELFF. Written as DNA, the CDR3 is TGCGCCAGCAGTAGTAGTGTGACCGAACTAGCCTCGAGCACCGGGGAGCTGTTTTTT.

The CDR3 DNA follows: TGTGCCAGCAGGGACCGGGACAGGGGGAACTATGGCTACACCTTC. Its protein is CASRDRDRGNYGYTF. The V call is TRBV2, the J call TRBJ1-2, with 11 bases matching TRBD1. This CDR3 has 15 residues. After removal of 6 bases from V and 2 bases from J, the junction contained 5 bases not matched to a gene. CDR1 is SNHLY, CDR2 FYNNEI, per germline.

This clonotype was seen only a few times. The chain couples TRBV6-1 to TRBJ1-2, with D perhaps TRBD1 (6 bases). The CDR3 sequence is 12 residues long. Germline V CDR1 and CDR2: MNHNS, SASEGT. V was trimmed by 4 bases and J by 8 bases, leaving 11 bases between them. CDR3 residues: CASSVVGGGYTF. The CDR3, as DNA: TGTGCCAGCAGTGTCGTGGGGGGCGGCTACACCTTC.

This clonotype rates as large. The CDR3 nucleotides read TGCGCCAGCAGCCAAGATTCCGGGGGGGCCGGTGAGCAGTTCTTC. This sequence encodes CASSQDSGGAGEQFF. V and J are TRBV4-1 and TRBJ2-1; 8 nucleotides agree with TRBD2. Germline V lookup: CDR1 MGHRA, CDR2 YSYEKL. With 0 bases clipped from V and 9 bases from J, the junction kept 7 bases outside the gene matches. The CDR3 extends over 15 amino acids.

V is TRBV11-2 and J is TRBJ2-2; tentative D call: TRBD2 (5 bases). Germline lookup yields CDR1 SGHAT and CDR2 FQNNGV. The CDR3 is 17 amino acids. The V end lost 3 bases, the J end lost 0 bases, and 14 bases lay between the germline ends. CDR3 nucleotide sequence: TGTGCCAGCAGCTTCCCCTGGACTGGACCGAACACCGGGGAGCTGTTTTTT. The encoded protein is CASSFPWTGPNTGELFF.

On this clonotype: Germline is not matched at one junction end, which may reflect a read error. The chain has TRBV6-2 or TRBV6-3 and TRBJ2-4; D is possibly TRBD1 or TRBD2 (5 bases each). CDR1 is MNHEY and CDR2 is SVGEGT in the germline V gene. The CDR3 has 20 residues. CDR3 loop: CASSVPAVIMTVLAKTIQYF. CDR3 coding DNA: TGTGCCAGCAGTGTCCCTGCGGTGATAATGACAGTCCTAGCCAAAACCATTCAGTACTTC.

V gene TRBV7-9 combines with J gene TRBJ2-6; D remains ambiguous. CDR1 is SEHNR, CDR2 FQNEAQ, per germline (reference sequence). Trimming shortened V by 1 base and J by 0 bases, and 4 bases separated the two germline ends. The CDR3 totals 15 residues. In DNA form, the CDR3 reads TGTGCCAGCAGCTTAGTACCCTCTGGGGCCAACGTCCTGACTTTC. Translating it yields CASSLVPSGANVLTF.

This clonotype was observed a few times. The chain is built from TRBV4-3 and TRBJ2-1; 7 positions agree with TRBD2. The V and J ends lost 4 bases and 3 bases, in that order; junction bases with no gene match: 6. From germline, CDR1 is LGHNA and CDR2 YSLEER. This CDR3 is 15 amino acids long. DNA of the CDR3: TGCGCCAGCAGCCGCAGCGGGGAAAACTACAATGAGCAGTTCTTC. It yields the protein CASSRSGENYNEQFF.

The DNA of the CDR3 is TGTGCCAGCAGCTTAGTTTCGGGGGTCTTGAAGACCCAGTACTTC. Its translation: CASSLVSGVLKTQYF. The chain has TRBV7-2 and TRBJ2-5; a possible D gene is TRBD2 (6 bases). The CDR3 is made up of 15 amino acids. The V end lost 1 base, the J end lost 6 bases, and 15 bases lay between the germline ends. Germline V CDR1 and CDR2: SGHTA, FQGNSA.

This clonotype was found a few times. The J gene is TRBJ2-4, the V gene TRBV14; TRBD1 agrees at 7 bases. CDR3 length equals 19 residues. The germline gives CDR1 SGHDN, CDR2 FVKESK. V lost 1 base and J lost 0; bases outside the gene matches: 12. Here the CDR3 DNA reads TGTGCCAGCAGCCAAGGGGTGAGGGACAGTATCCTAGCCAAAAACATTCAGTACTTC. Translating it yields CASSQGVRDSILAKNIQYF.

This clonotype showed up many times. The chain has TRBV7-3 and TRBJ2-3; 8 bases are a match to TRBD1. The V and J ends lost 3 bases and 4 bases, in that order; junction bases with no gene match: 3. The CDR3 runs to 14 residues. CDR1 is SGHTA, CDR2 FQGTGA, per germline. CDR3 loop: CASSLDRAADTQYF. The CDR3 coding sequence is TGTGCCAGCAGCTTGGACAGGGCGGCAGATACGCAGTATTTT.

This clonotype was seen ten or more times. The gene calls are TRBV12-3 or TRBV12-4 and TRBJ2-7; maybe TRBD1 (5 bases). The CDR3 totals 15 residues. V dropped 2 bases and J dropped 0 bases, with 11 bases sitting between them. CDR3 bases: TGTGCCAGCAGTTTAACCTGGGGCACCTCCTACGAGCAGTACTTC. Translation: CASSLTWGTSYEQYF.

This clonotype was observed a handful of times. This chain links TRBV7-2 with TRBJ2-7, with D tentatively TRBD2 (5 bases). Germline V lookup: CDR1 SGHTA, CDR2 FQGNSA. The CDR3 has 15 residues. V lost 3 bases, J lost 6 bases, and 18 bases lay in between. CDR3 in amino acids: CASSLGGRGWSEQYV. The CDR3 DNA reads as TGTGCCAGCAGCTTGGGCGGCAGAGGGTGGTCCGAGCAGTACGTC.

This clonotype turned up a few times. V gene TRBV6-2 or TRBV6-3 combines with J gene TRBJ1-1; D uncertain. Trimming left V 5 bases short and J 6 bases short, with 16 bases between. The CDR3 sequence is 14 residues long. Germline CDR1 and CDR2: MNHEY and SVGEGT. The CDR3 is CASSPVDLRPEAFF. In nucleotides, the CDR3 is TGTGCCAGCAGTCCGGTGGACCTACGTCCTGAAGCTTTCTTT.

The CDR3 protein is CASSQDPGSETQYF. DNA for the CDR3: TGCGCCAGCAGCCAAGATCCAGGGAGCGAGACCCAGTACTTC. The V gene is TRBV4-1, the J gene TRBJ2-5; D assignment may be TRBD1 or TRBD2 (5 bases each). The V end was cut by 0 bases, the J end by 5 bases, with 10 bases between. The germline gives CDR1 MGHRA, CDR2 YSYEKL. This CDR3 comprises 14 residues.

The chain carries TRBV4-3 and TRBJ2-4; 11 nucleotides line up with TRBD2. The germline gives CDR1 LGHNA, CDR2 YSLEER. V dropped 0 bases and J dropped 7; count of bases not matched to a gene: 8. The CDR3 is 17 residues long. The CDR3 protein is CASSQDGIAGGRNIQYF. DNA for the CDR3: TGCGCCAGCAGCCAAGATGGGATAGCGGGGGGGCGTAACATTCAGTACTTC.

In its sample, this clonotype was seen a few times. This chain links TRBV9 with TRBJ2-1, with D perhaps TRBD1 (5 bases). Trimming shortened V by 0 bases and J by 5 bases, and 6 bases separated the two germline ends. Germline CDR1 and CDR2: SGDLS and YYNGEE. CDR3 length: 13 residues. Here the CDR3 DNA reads TGTGCCAGCAGCGTAGAGGGGAACAATGAGCAGTTCTTC. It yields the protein CASSVEGNNEQFF.

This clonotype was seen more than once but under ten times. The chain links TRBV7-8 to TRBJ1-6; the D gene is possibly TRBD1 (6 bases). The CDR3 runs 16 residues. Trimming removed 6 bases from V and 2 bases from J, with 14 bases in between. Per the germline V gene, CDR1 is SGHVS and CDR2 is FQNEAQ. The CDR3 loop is CASSLYRVPYNSPLHF. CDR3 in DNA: TGTGCCAGCAGTCTTTACAGGGTACCCTATAATTCACCCCTCCACTTT.

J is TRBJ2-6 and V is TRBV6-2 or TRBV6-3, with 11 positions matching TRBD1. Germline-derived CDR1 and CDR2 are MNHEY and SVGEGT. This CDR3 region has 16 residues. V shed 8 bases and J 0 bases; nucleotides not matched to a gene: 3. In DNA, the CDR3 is TGTGCCAGCGGGGACAGGGGGTCCTCTGGGGCCAACGTCCTGACTTTC. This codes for CASGDRGSSGANVLTF.

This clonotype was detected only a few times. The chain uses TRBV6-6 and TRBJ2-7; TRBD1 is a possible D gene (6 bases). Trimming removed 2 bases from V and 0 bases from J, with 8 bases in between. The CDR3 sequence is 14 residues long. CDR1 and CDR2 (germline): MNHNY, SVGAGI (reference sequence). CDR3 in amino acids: CASSYGTTSYEQYF. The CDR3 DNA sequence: TGTGCCAGCAGTTACGGGACAACCTCCTACGAGCAGTACTTC.

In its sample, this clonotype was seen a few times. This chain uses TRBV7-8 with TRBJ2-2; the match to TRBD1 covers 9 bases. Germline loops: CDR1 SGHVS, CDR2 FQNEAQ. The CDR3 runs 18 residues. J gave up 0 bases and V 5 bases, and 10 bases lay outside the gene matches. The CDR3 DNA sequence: TGTGCCAGCAGCCTTCCCAAGACAGGGGGGCCGAACACCGGGGAGCTGTTTTTT. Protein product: CASSLPKTGGPNTGELFF. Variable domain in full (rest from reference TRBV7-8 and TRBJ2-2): GAGVSQSPRYKVAKRGQDVALRCDPISGHVSLFWYQQALGQGPEFLTYFQNEAQLDKSGLPSDRFFAERPEGSVSTLKIQRTQQEDSAVYLCASSLPKTGGPNTGELFFGEGSRLTVL.

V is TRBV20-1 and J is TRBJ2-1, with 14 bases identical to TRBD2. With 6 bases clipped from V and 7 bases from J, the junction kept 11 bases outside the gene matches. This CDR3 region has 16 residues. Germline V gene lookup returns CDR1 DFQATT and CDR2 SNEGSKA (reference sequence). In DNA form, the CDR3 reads TGCAGTGCCACGGGACTAGCGGGGGCGACACGGAATGAGCAGTTCTTC. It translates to CSATGLAGATRNEQFF.

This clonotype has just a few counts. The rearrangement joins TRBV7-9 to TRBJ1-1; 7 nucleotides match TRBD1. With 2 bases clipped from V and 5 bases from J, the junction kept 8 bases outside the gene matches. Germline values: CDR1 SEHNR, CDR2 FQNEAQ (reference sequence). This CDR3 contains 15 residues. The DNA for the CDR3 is TGTGCCAGCAGCTTAAGGGTCAGGGGGGATACTGAAGCTTTCTTT. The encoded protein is CASSLRVRGDTEAFF.

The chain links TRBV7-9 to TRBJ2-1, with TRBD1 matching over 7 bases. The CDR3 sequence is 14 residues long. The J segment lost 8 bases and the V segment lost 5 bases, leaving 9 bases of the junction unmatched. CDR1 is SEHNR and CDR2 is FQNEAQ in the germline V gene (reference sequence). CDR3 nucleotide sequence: TGTGCCAGCAGCCCCAGACAGGGTTCGTATGAGCAGTTCTTC. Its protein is CASSPRQGSYEQFF.

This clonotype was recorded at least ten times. CDR3 protein: CASSLYTGTGGQFF. The CDR3 nucleotides read TGCGCCAGCAGCTTGTATACTGGCACTGGAGGGCAGTTCTTC. The rearrangement links TRBV5-1 to TRBJ2-1; a weak D match, TRBD2 (5 bases). Trimming cost V 1 base and J 12 bases, with 17 bases left between them. Germline CDR1 and CDR2: SGHRS and YFSETQ. The CDR3 extends over 14 amino acids.